The rows below give T cell receptor beta chains drawn from one sample of a study of shared clonotypes between healthy human individuals. Assay used: immunoSEQ multiplex PCR; TCRdb lists only in-frame clones, some missing. The sample consists of about 2,200,000 clones, 90% to 95% of them appearing once. Sequences were obtained from naive CD8+ T cells from PBMCs. The receptors come from a young man in good health. Some clones in this sample may be carry-over from other donors' samples. Both conserved end residues are part of each CDR3. The order of the fields is clone size, J gene, D gene, V gene, CDR3 DNA, CDR3 protein. The D gene is left open where the match is weak. Clone size appears in some rows only: once, few, many, or a class for an expanded clone.

abundance: .
j_gene: TRBJ1-5
d_gene: TRBD1
v_gene: TRBV15
CDR3nt: TGTGCCACCAGCGGGGGACAGGGGCCCAATCAGCCCCAGCATTTT
CDR3aa: CATSGGQGPNQPQHF

abundance: .
j_gene: TRBJ2-2
d_gene: TRBD2
v_gene: TRBV27
CDR3nt: TGTGCCAGCAGTTTACGGGGACTAAACGGGGAGCTGTTTTTT
CDR3aa: CASSLRGLNGELFF

abundance: few
j_gene: TRBJ2-3
d_gene: .
v_gene: TRBV29-1
CDR3nt: TGCAGCGTTCTCGCAGATACGCAGTATTTT
CDR3aa: CSVLADTQYF

abundance: .
j_gene: TRBJ2-7
d_gene: .
v_gene: TRBV20-1
CDR3nt: TGCAGTGCTAGTGAGCGGGAGCAGTACTTC
CDR3aa: CSASEREQYF

abundance: .
j_gene: TRBJ1-2
d_gene: .
v_gene: TRBV28
CDR3nt: TGTGCCAGCAGACCCCCCGGACAGTTCCACCGCTATGGCTACACCTTC
CDR3aa: CASRPPGQFHRYGYTF

abundance: .
j_gene: TRBJ1-3
d_gene: TRBD1
v_gene: TRBV7-9
CDR3nt: TGTGCCAGCAGCTCGACAGGGACAACTGGAAACACCATATATTTT
CDR3aa: CASSSTGTTGNTIYF

abundance: .
j_gene: TRBJ2-5
d_gene: TRBD1
v_gene: TRBV2
CDR3nt: TGTGCCAGCAGTGAATTTCCAGCGGGACAGGGGACCAGAGAGACCCAGTACTTC
CDR3aa: CASSEFPAGQGTRETQYF

abundance: .
j_gene: TRBJ2-1
d_gene: .
v_gene: TRBV27
CDR3nt: TGTGCCAGCAGTCTGCAGACAGATACTAAAGCGGGCTACAATGAGCAGTTCTTC
CDR3aa: CASSLQTDTKAGYNEQFF

abundance: .
j_gene: TRBJ2-1
d_gene: .
v_gene: TRBV2
CDR3nt: TGTGCCAGCATTCAGGACCTAGTGTACAATGAGCAGTTCTTC
CDR3aa: CASIQDLVYNEQFF

abundance: .
j_gene: TRBJ2-1
d_gene: .
v_gene: TRBV11-1
CDR3nt: TGTGCCAGCAGCTTGAGCGCCGGGAAAATCAATGAGCAGTTCTTC
CDR3aa: CASSLSAGKINEQFF

abundance: few
j_gene: TRBJ2-7
d_gene: .
v_gene: TRBV6-6
CDR3nt: TGTGCCGCTGGGGACTACGAGCAGTACTTC
CDR3aa: CAAGDYEQYF

abundance: .
j_gene: TRBJ1-2
d_gene: TRBD1
v_gene: TRBV11-2
CDR3nt: TGTGCCAGCAGCTCCAGGGGGCTCTATGGCTACACCTTC
CDR3aa: CASSSRGLYGYTF

abundance: .
j_gene: TRBJ2-7
d_gene: .
v_gene: TRBV7-9
CDR3nt: TGTGCCAGCAGCCGGCACGGGACGGTGACCTACGAGCAGTACTTC
CDR3aa: CASSRHGTVTYEQYF

abundance: .
j_gene: TRBJ1-2
d_gene: TRBD1
v_gene: TRBV10-3
CDR3nt: TGTGCCATGACAGGGGGCGATAACTATGGCTACACCTTC
CDR3aa: CAMTGGDNYGYTF

abundance: .
j_gene: TRBJ1-3
d_gene: .
v_gene: TRBV10-1
CDR3nt: TGCGCCAGCAGTGAGTATGGTACCAACTCCGGCTCTGGAAACACCATATATTTT
CDR3aa: CASSEYGTNSGSGNTIYF

abundance: .
j_gene: TRBJ2-7
d_gene: .
v_gene: TRBV27
CDR3nt: TGTGCCAGCAGTTTACTCTCGTTGGGCGAGCAGTACTTC
CDR3aa: CASSLLSLGEQYF

abundance: .
j_gene: TRBJ2-7
d_gene: .
v_gene: TRBV30
CDR3nt: TGTGCCTGGAGTAAAGGCAGGATGGGCGAGCAGTACTTC
CDR3aa: CAWSKGRMGEQYF

abundance: few
j_gene: TRBJ1-2
d_gene: .
v_gene: TRBV4-1
CDR3nt: TGCGCCAGCAGCCCGACAGGCTATGGCTACACCTTC
CDR3aa: CASSPTGYGYTF

abundance: .
j_gene: TRBJ1-2
d_gene: .
v_gene: TRBV30
CDR3nt: TGTGCCTGGAGTGAACCTAACTATGGCTACACCTTC
CDR3aa: CAWSEPNYGYTF

abundance: .
j_gene: TRBJ2-4
d_gene: .
v_gene: TRBV28
CDR3nt: TGTGCCAGCAGTCCTACCTTTGGGGTTTTGTCCAAAAACATTCAGTACTTC
CDR3aa: CASSPTFGVLSKNIQYF

abundance: .
j_gene: TRBJ2-5
d_gene: TRBD2
v_gene: TRBV9
CDR3nt: TGTGCCAGCAGCGGAGCGGGAGTGAAAGAGACCCAGTACTTC
CDR3aa: CASSGAGVKETQYF

abundance: .
j_gene: TRBJ1-2
d_gene: .
v_gene: TRBV29-1
CDR3nt: TGCAGCGTGCCCGGGGGGGGCAATGGCTACACCTTC
CDR3aa: CSVPGGGNGYTF

abundance: .
j_gene: TRBJ1-2
d_gene: .
v_gene: TRBV13
CDR3nt: TGTGCCAGCAGCTTAGGGCTTAACTATGGCTACACCTTC
CDR3aa: CASSLGLNYGYTF

abundance: .
j_gene: TRBJ2-1
d_gene: .
v_gene: TRBV30
CDR3nt: TGTGCCTGGGACATGGGGACCAATGAGCAGTTCTTC
CDR3aa: CAWDMGTNEQFF

abundance: .
j_gene: TRBJ2-7
d_gene: .
v_gene: TRBV9
CDR3nt: TGTGCCAGCAGCGTAGCGAGCTCCTACGAGCAGTACTTC
CDR3aa: CASSVASSYEQYF

abundance: few
j_gene: TRBJ2-1
d_gene: TRBD2
v_gene: TRBV2
CDR3nt: TGTGCCAGCAGTCCTAGCGGGAGGGATGAGCAGTTCTTC
CDR3aa: CASSPSGRDEQFF

abundance: .
j_gene: TRBJ2-7
d_gene: .
v_gene: TRBV10-2
CDR3nt: TGCGCCAGCAGTGGTGGGGGCAAGGGGGAGCAGTACTTC
CDR3aa: CASSGGGKGEQYF

abundance: .
j_gene: TRBJ2-7
d_gene: TRBD1
v_gene: TRBV5-1
CDR3nt: TGCGCCAGCAGCTTGTGGCAGGGGGCCCACGAGCAGTACTTC
CDR3aa: CASSLWQGAHEQYF

abundance: once
j_gene: TRBJ2-1
d_gene: TRBD2
v_gene: TRBV7-9
CDR3nt: TGTGCCAGCAGCTTAGCCAGCGGGGGCTCCTACAATGAGCAGTTCTTC
CDR3aa: CASSLASGGSYNEQFF

abundance: .
j_gene: TRBJ2-2
d_gene: .
v_gene: TRBV5-1
CDR3nt: TGCGCCAGCAGCTTGGAGGGGCTAGTAGGCGGGGAGCTGTTTTTT
CDR3aa: CASSLEGLVGGELFF

abundance: .
j_gene: TRBJ2-7
d_gene: .
v_gene: TRBV6-5
CDR3nt: TGTGCCAGCAGTTACCAACAGGAAACCTACGAGCAGTACTTC
CDR3aa: CASSYQQETYEQYF

abundance: .
j_gene: TRBJ1-4
d_gene: .
v_gene: TRBV28
CDR3nt: TGTGCCAGCAGTTTATTATCTGGGCAGACTAATGAAAAACTGTTTTTT
CDR3aa: CASSLLSGQTNEKLFF

abundance: .
j_gene: TRBJ1-1
d_gene: TRBD1
v_gene: TRBV27
CDR3nt: TGTGCCAGCAGCCTAAGGACAGGCAGTACTGAAGCTTTCTTT
CDR3aa: CASSLRTGSTEAFF

abundance: once
j_gene: TRBJ2-7
d_gene: .
v_gene: TRBV29-1
CDR3nt: TGCAGCGTTGAGGCGGGGTCCCCCTACGAGCAGTACTTC
CDR3aa: CSVEAGSPYEQYF

abundance: .
j_gene: TRBJ1-2
d_gene: .
v_gene: TRBV27
CDR3nt: TGTGCCAGCAGCCTCGGGAGGGGGTGGAATGGCTACACCTTC
CDR3aa: CASSLGRGWNGYTF

abundance: .
j_gene: TRBJ2-7
d_gene: .
v_gene: TRBV2
CDR3nt: TGTGCCAGCAAGGGCGTAGCCATCCCCTACGAGCAGTACTTC
CDR3aa: CASKGVAIPYEQYF

abundance: .
j_gene: TRBJ2-2
d_gene: .
v_gene: TRBV7-9
CDR3nt: TGTGCCAGCAGCTTATTGCCGGCGGGAAACACCGGGGAGCTGTTTTTT
CDR3aa: CASSLLPAGNTGELFF

abundance: once
j_gene: TRBJ1-1
d_gene: .
v_gene: TRBV7-9
CDR3nt: TGTGCCAGCAGCCCGAGCGGGCTAGAAGCTTTCTTT
CDR3aa: CASSPSGLEAFF

abundance: .
j_gene: TRBJ2-3
d_gene: .
v_gene: TRBV28
CDR3nt: TGTGCCAGCAGTTCTTGGGGGGAAAGCACAGATACGCAGTATTTT
CDR3aa: CASSSWGESTDTQYF

abundance: few
j_gene: TRBJ2-2
d_gene: TRBD2
v_gene: TRBV18
CDR3nt: TGTGCCAGCTCATCGTCGGGGGGACCGGGATTTCACGGGGAGCTGTTTTTT
CDR3aa: CASSSSGGPGFHGELFF

abundance: .
j_gene: TRBJ2-7
d_gene: .
v_gene: TRBV2
CDR3nt: TGTGCCAGCAGTGCTCCCACCGTCTACGAGCAGTACTTC
CDR3aa: CASSAPTVYEQYF

abundance: .
j_gene: TRBJ1-2
d_gene: .
v_gene: TRBV19
CDR3nt: TGTGCCAGTACCACCGGACTAAACTATGGCTACACCTTC
CDR3aa: CASTTGLNYGYTF

abundance: .
j_gene: TRBJ1-1
d_gene: TRBD1
v_gene: TRBV27
CDR3nt: TGTGCCAGCAGTAAGGACAGGGCCGGCACTGAAGCTTTCTTT
CDR3aa: CASSKDRAGTEAFF

abundance: .
j_gene: TRBJ2-7
d_gene: .
v_gene: TRBV7-2
CDR3nt: TGTGCCAGCAGCTCACGGACTTACGAGCAGTACTTC
CDR3aa: CASSSRTYEQYF

abundance: .
j_gene: TRBJ2-7
d_gene: TRBD2
v_gene: TRBV4-1
CDR3nt: TGCGCCAGCAGCCCCCGGACTAGCGCCTACGAGCAGTACTTC
CDR3aa: CASSPRTSAYEQYF